A selection of T cell receptor beta chains follows, all from one sample in a study of tumor-infiltrating lymphocytes in localized non-small cell lung cancer. The table came from immunoSEQ multiplex PCR; TCRdb's copy has only in-frame clones and leaves some out. Altogether roughly 30,000 clones are present, approximately 83% being singletons, with the ten largest covering about 2.1%. Sequencing was performed on lung tumor tissue. All receptors come from a human donor with non-small cell lung cancer. Both conserved end residues are part of each CDR3. D genes are given only for firm matches. Expanded clones get a size class; other rows say once, few or many, or leave the size out.

v_call	clone_size	d_call	j_call	cdr3_nt	cdr3_aa
TRBV7-2	.	TRBD2	TRBJ2-1	TGTGCCAGCAGCTTAACCGGGACTAGCGGGGCAGATGAGCAGTTCTTC	CASSLTGTSGADEQFF
TRBV18	.	.	TRBJ2-7	TGTGCCAGCTCACCAAGGGGACAAACCTACGAGCAGTACTTC	CASSPRGQTYEQYF
TRBV7-5	.	.	TRBJ2-2	TGTGCCAGAAGCCGAGAGCGGGGGGTAATCGGGGAGCTGTTTTTT	CARSRERGVIGELFF
TRBV6-5	.	.	TRBJ1-2	TGTGCCAGCAGCCTCGACCCTGGCGGCTATGGCTACACCTTC	CASSLDPGGYGYTF
TRBV7-2	.	.	TRBJ1-5	TGTGCCAGCAGCTTAAGCCCGGACACCAATCAGCCCCAGCATTTT	CASSLSPDTNQPQHF
TRBV7-6	.	TRBD1	TRBJ1-2	TGTGCCAGCAGCAAAAGCCCGGACAGGGGGCTTGGGGGCTACACCTTC	CASSKSPDRGLGGYTF
TRBV28	.	.	TRBJ2-7	TGTGCCAGCAGCAGGATTCAGATCTCCTACGAGCAGTACTTC	CASSRIQISYEQYF
TRBV10-3	.	.	TRBJ1-3	TGTGCCATCAGTGCGGGCAGGGCCACCATATATTTT	CAISAGRATIYF
TRBV7-9	.	TRBD2	TRBJ2-6	TGTGCCAGCAGCCTGGGACTAGGATGGACTGGGGCCAACGTCCTGACTTTC	CASSLGLGWTGANVLTF
TRBV30	.	TRBD1	TRBJ1-4	TGTGCCCGGGCGGGGACAGGGGGGGAAAAACTGTTTTTT	CARAGTGGEKLFF
TRBV11-3	.	.	TRBJ2-3	TGTGCCAGCAGCCCCGGGGGCACAGATACGCAGTATTTT	CASSPGGTDTQYF
TRBV28	.	.	TRBJ1-6	TGTGCCAGCAGTTTACCAATTTCACCCCTCCACTTT	CASSLPISPLHF
TRBV6-5	.	.	TRBJ2-3	TGTGCCAGCAGTTACAGGGACAGCACAGATACGCAGTATTTT	CASSYRDSTDTQYF
TRBV2	.	.	TRBJ1-1	TGTGCCACCAACCCGCGGACGGGTGAAGCTTTCTTT	CATNPRTGEAFF
TRBV5-7	.	TRBD1	TRBJ1-5	TGTGCCAGCAGCTTTGCTGGGACAGGGGGCATGGGCAATCAGCCCCAGCATTTT	CASSFAGTGGMGNQPQHF
TRBV6-6	.	TRBD2	TRBJ2-3	TGTGCCAGCAGTTACAGCGGGGGGACGGATACGCAGTATTTT	CASSYSGGTDTQYF
TRBV7-9	.	TRBD1	TRBJ2-7	TGTGCCAGCAGCTCGGGACAGGGCCTCACCTACGAGCAGTACTTC	CASSSGQGLTYEQYF
TRBV29-1	.	.	TRBJ2-7	TGCAGCGTTGGGGGCGTTAACTCCTACGAGCAGTACTTC	CSVGGVNSYEQYF
TRBV7-2	.	.	TRBJ2-7	TGTGCCAGCAGCTCCTCTCCCGCCCCATACGAGCAGTACTTC	CASSSSPAPYEQYF
TRBV10-3	.	TRBD1	TRBJ2-3	TGTGCCATCAGACGACAGGGGTCCACAGATACGCAGTATTTT	CAIRRQGSTDTQYF
TRBV18	.	.	TRBJ1-1	TGTGCCAGCTCACCACTGCCCCCCCTTGGCACTGAAGCTTTCTTT	CASSPLPPLGTEAFF
TRBV5-6	.	TRBD1	TRBJ2-7	TGTGCCAGCAGCCGTGACAGGGAGTTCTACGAGCAGTACTTC	CASSRDREFYEQYF
TRBV6-5	.	.	TRBJ1-3	TGTGCCAGCAGTACTGACAGCAACTCTGGAAACACCATATATTTT	CASSTDSNSGNTIYF
TRBV4-2	few	TRBD1	TRBJ2-7	TGTGCCAGCAGCCACCCGGGACAGGGCGACGAGCAGTACTTC	CASSHPGQGDEQYF
TRBV4-2	few	.	TRBJ1-6	TGTGCCAGTCGGAACGACAGGTCCGGGGATTCACCCCTCCACTTT	CASRNDRSGDSPLHF
TRBV7-9	.	TRBD2	TRBJ2-1	TGTGCCAGCAGTACGGGACTAGCGGACAATGAGCAGTTCTTC	CASSTGLADNEQFF